A single sample is the source of the 28 T cell receptor beta chains below, sequenced in a study of blood T cell repertoires in COVID-19. The assay was immunoSEQ multiplex PCR, and TCRdb's table has in-frame clones only and misses some. Here the sample spans 63,000 or so clones, under 90% being singletons. Input material: peripheral blood. The receptors stem from a man in his sixties with acute or convalescent COVID-19.

This chain connects TRBV19 to TRBJ1-5; 9 bases map to TRBD1. Germline loops: CDR1 LNHDA, CDR2 SQIVND (reference sequence). This CDR3 is 15 amino acids long. Trimming removed 5 bases from V and 7 bases from J; junction bases left unmatched: 9. CDR3 sequence: CASSVGGTGWQPQHF. The CDR3 DNA reads as TGTGCCAGTAGTGTGGGGGGGACAGGGTGGCAGCCCCAGCATTTT.

The table lists this clone with a count of one. The chain combines TRBV9 with TRBJ2-5; 8 nucleotides line up with TRBD1. CDR3 length: 21 amino acids. Per the germline V gene, CDR1 is SGDLS and CDR2 is YYNGEE. The trim removed 0 bases at V and 1 base at J, leaving 20 bases unmatched. The CDR3 bases are TGTGCCAGCAGCGTAGGAGTAGGGGGACAGGTTAAATCTTTAATCCAAGAGACCCAGTACTTC. Its protein is CASSVGVGGQVKSLIQETQYF.

This clone has only one observation. J is TRBJ2-1 and V is TRBV6-5; 9 bases are a match to TRBD2. The CDR3 runs to 13 residues. J was trimmed by 8 bases and V by 8 bases; bases with no gene match: 7. CDR1 is MNHEY and CDR2 is SVGAGI in the germline V gene. Written as DNA, the CDR3 is TGTGCCAGCGGTTCTAGCGGGGAGGATGAGCAGTTCTTC. Amino acid sequence: CASGSSGEDEQFF.

The chain employs TRBV18 and TRBJ2-1, with 11 bases lining up with TRBD2. Trimming at V came to 3 bases and at J to 0 bases, leaving 7 bases not matched to a gene. Per the germline V gene, CDR1 is KGHSH and CDR2 is LQKENI. The CDR3 length is 18 residues. The CDR3 coding sequence is TGTGCCAGCTCACCCTTAGCGGGGGGGCATAGCTCCTACAATGAGCAGTTCTTC. The encoded protein is CASSPLAGGHSSYNEQFF.

The chain has TRBV5-1 and TRBJ1-2; TRBD1 agrees at 9 bases. Trimming at V came to 4 bases and at J to 2 bases, leaving 12 bases not matched to a gene. The CDR3 runs to 17 residues. Germline V gene data show CDR1 as SGHRS and CDR2 as YFSETQ. The CDR3 spells CASSRGTGQGYNYGYTF. The DNA for the CDR3 is TGCGCCAGCAGCAGAGGAACGGGACAGGGTTACAACTATGGCTACACCTTC.

The V gene is TRBV27, the J gene TRBJ1-5; TRBD1 agrees at 7 bases. V shed 2 bases and J 4 bases; nucleotides not matched to a gene: 5. This CDR3 is 15 amino acids long. Germline V CDR1 and CDR2: MNHEY, SMNVEV (reference sequence). CDR3 in amino acids: CASSLVGTANQPQHF. The CDR3, as DNA: TGTGCCAGCAGTTTAGTAGGGACAGCTAATCAGCCCCAGCATTTT.

V is TRBV2 and J is TRBJ1-1; 9 bases align to TRBD1. CDR1 SNHLY and CDR2 FYNNEI come from the germline V gene. Trimming at V came to 5 bases and at J to 7 bases, leaving 8 bases not matched to a gene. The CDR3 runs 14 residues. Here the CDR3 DNA reads TGTGCCAGCAGTATACGGGACAGGGTAGATGAAGCTTTCTTT. Protein product: CASSIRDRVDEAFF. The variable domain in full, completed from reference TRBV2 and TRBJ1-1, reads EPEVTQTPSHQVTQMGQEVILRCVPISNHLYFYWYRQILGQKVEFLVSFYNNEISEKSEIFDDQFSVERPDGSNFTLKIRSTKLEDSAMYFCASSIRDRVDEAFFGQGTRLTVV.

V is TRBV11-2 and J is TRBJ2-1, with a tentative D call TRBD2 (6 bases). Germline V gene data show CDR1 as SGHAT and CDR2 as FQNNGV. The CDR3 consists of 17 residues. The V and J ends lost 0 bases and 9 bases respectively, with 21 bases between them. The CDR3 DNA reads as TGTGCCAGCAGCTTAGACTCGGCTAGCGTCCTGCGAGGTGAGCAGTTCTTC. Translating it yields CASSLDSASVLRGEQFF.

This chain uses TRBV4-2 with TRBJ2-3; 7 positions agree with TRBD2. Germline trimming cut 3 bases from V and 1 base from J; bases unmatched to any gene: 4. The CDR3 contains 15 residues. Germline V gene sequence: CDR1 LGHNA, CDR2 YNFKEQ. This CDR3 is CASSQGGSGTDTQYF. As DNA, the CDR3 is TGTGCCAGCAGCCAGGGGGGGAGTGGCACAGATACGCAGTATTTT.

V is TRBV2 and J is TRBJ1-1; 8 bases line up with TRBD1. The length of the CDR3 is 14 residues. Germline V gene data show CDR1 as SNHLY and CDR2 as FYNNEI. Losses at the gene ends were 6 bases for V and 4 bases for J; bases not matched to a gene: 7. DNA of the CDR3: TGTGCCAGCAGGTCGACAGGGGCGGTCACTGAAGCTTTCTTT. Its translation is CASRSTGAVTEAFF.

The chain employs TRBV29-1 and TRBJ2-2, with 8 bases aligning to TRBD1. Looked up from germline, CDR1 is SQVTM and CDR2 is ANQGSEA. The CDR3 totals 14 residues. V shed 4 bases, J shed 5 bases, and the junction held 6 bases outside the gene matches. The CDR3 DNA reads TGCAGCGTTGCTCGGACAGGGCCTACCGGGGAGCTGTTTTTT. Protein: CSVARTGPTGELFF.

The CDR3 nucleotides read TGCAGCGGAGCAGTGACAGATGAAGCTTTCTTT. Amino acids: CSGAVTDEAFF. The V gene is TRBV29-1, the J gene TRBJ1-1; D is perhaps TRBD1 (5 bases). The V end was cut by 7 bases, the J end by 7 bases, with 13 bases between. Germline CDR1 and CDR2: SQVTM and ANQGSEA. The CDR3 has 11 amino acids.

The chain employs TRBV5-1 and TRBJ2-1, with TRBD1 identical over 10 bases. Germline CDR1 reads SGHRS; CDR2 reads YFSETQ. V gave up 6 bases and J gave up 9 bases; unmatched junction bases: 12. This CDR3 region has 15 residues. The CDR3: CASMTGGSWEGEQFF. In nucleotides, the CDR3 is TGCGCCAGCATGACAGGGGGCAGTTGGGAAGGTGAGCAGTTCTTC. Based on the CDR3 plus reference TRBV5-1 and TRBJ2-1, the full variable domain is KAGVTQTPRYLIKTRGQQVTLSCSPISGHRSVSWYQQTPGQGLQFLFEYFSETQRNKGNFPGRFSGRQFSNSRSEMNVSTLELGDSALYLCASMTGGSWEGEQFFGPGTRLTVL.

The V gene is TRBV2, the J gene TRBJ1-5, with a weak D call TRBD1 (6 bases). V lost 2 bases, J lost 6 bases, and 8 bases lay in between. Germline V gene lookup returns CDR1 SNHLY and CDR2 FYNNEI. The CDR3 consists of 13 residues. DNA of the CDR3: TGTGCCAGCAGTGAAAGGGGGACTCAGCCCCAGCATTTT. Translating gives CASSERGTQPQHF.

V is TRBV3-1 (or the pseudogene TRBV3-2) and J is TRBJ1-5, with 9 bases matching TRBD1. J lost 4 bases, V lost 1 base, and 2 bases had no gene match. The germline V gene encodes CDR1 LGHDT and CDR2 YNNKEL (reference sequence). This CDR3 has 15 amino acids. The CDR3 DNA follows: TGTGCCAGCAGCCAAGGGGACAGGGATAATCAGCCCCAGCATTTT. Its translation: CASSQGDRDNQPQHF.

The chain employs TRBV11-2 and TRBJ1-2, with TRBD1 identical over 10 bases. Germline values: CDR1 SGHAT, CDR2 FQNNGV. The CDR3 length is 17 residues. V shed 3 bases and J 4 bases; nucleotides not matched to a gene: 11. CDR3 region: CASSLDRDRGPAYGYTF. The CDR3 DNA is TGTGCCAGCAGCTTGGACAGGGACAGGGGCCCTGCCTATGGCTACACCTTC.

The chain is built from TRBV4-1 and TRBJ1-4, with TRBD1 matching over 8 bases. The CDR3 has 14 amino acids. V dropped 1 base and J dropped 10; count of bases not matched to a gene: 5. CDR1 and CDR2 from the germline V gene are MGHRA and YSYEKL. The DNA for the CDR3 is TGCGCCAGCAGCCAAGTTCAGGGGGCGGGAAAACTGTTTTTT. It encodes CASSQVQGAGKLFF.

This rearrangement joins TRBV5-6 to TRBJ2-7; 7 positions agree with TRBD1. Germline lookup yields CDR1 SGHDT and CDR2 YYEEEE. This CDR3 has 14 residues. Germline trimming cut 0 bases from V and 0 bases from J; bases unmatched to any gene: 0. CDR3 in amino acids: CASSLGDSSYEQYF. CDR3 sequence (DNA): TGTGCCAGCAGCTTGGGGGACAGCTCCTACGAGCAGTACTTC.

The J gene is TRBJ1-4, the V gene TRBV10-3; D gene unclear. V lost 8 bases and J lost 4, with 11 bases in between. This CDR3 region has 13 residues. The germline V gene has CDR1 ENHRY and CDR2 SYGVKD. The DNA for the CDR3 is TGTGCCATCGGTGGACGGGTTAATGAAAAACTGTTTTTT. It encodes CAIGGRVNEKLFF.

The chain uses TRBV5-6 and TRBJ2-2; 11 positions agree with TRBD1. Germline V gene sequence: CDR1 SGHDT, CDR2 YYEEEE. V lost 6 bases, J lost 7 bases, and 11 bases stayed unmatched. The CDR3 is 16 amino acids. The DNA of the CDR3 is TGTGCCAGCACCAACATCGGACAGGGGGCTATCGGGGAGCTGTTTTTT. Translating gives CASTNIGQGAIGELFF.

The chain recombines TRBV6-5 with TRBJ2-3, with D hard to call. The CDR3 has 16 residues. Between the trimmed V and J ends, which lost 0 bases and 2 bases, there was a span of 12 bases. Germline values: CDR1 MNHEY, CDR2 SVGAGI. The DNA for the CDR3 is TGTGCCAGCAGTTACTCCACCCCTGTACTCACAGATACGCAGTATTTT. It encodes CASSYSTPVLTDTQYF.

The count of this clone is one. The chain uses TRBV7-9 and TRBJ1-4, with D maybe TRBD1 (6 bases). CDR1 and CDR2 (germline): SEHNR, FQNEAQ (reference sequence). CDR3 length: 14 amino acids. V gave up 3 bases and J gave up 4 bases, with 9 bases separating them. The CDR3 sequence is CASSFRGVNEKLFF. The CDR3 DNA follows: TGTGCCAGCAGCTTCAGGGGAGTTAATGAAAAACTGTTTTTT. Combining the CDR3 with reference TRBV7-9 and TRBJ1-4 gives the whole variable domain DTGVSQNPRHKITKRGQNVTFRCDPISEHNRLYWYRQTLGQGPEFLTYFQNEAQLEKSRLLSDRFSAERPKGSFSTLEIQRTEQGDSAMYLCASSFRGVNEKLFFGSGTQLSVL.

The rearrangement joins TRBV27 to TRBJ1-2; D unclear. The CDR3 runs 14 residues. Germline loops: CDR1 MNHEY, CDR2 SMNVEV (reference sequence). Trimming stripped 4 bases from V and 2 bases from J, with 11 bases between. CDR3 residues: CASSYTPLNYGYTF. The CDR3 DNA reads as TGTGCCAGCAGTTACACCCCCCTGAACTATGGCTACACCTTC.

The J gene is TRBJ1-6, the V gene TRBV6-1; weak D call: TRBD1 (6 bases). The germline V and J ends were trimmed by 4 bases and 0 bases, with 10 bases remaining between them. This CDR3 is 16 amino acids long. Germline loops: CDR1 MNHNS, CDR2 SASEGT. The chain's CDR3 is CASSGVQGSYNSPLHF. CDR3 nucleotide sequence: TGTGCCAGCAGTGGAGTACAGGGCTCCTATAATTCACCCCTCCACTTT.

This sequence joins TRBV18 and TRBJ2-1, with 9 bases matching TRBD1. The CDR3 loop spans 17 amino acids. Per germline, CDR1 KGHSH and CDR2 LQKENI. J gave up 6 bases and V 2 bases, and 11 bases lay outside the gene matches. CDR3 DNA: TGTGCCAGCTCACCAAGCGCCGGGACAGGGATTTTCAATGAGCAGTTCTTC. Translated, it gives CASSPSAGTGIFNEQFF.

The chain combines TRBV5-1 with TRBJ1-1; the D gene is possibly TRBD1 (5 bases). The V and J ends lost 1 base and 8 bases respectively, with 18 bases between them. The CDR3 contains 15 residues. Germline V lookup: CDR1 SGHRS, CDR2 YFSETQ. The CDR3 protein is CASSLNPGGYGEAFF. The DNA of the CDR3 is TGCGCCAGCAGCTTGAACCCCGGGGGGTATGGCGAAGCTTTCTTT.

J is TRBJ2-7 and V is TRBV6-5; 9 bases align to TRBD1. CDR1 MNHEY and CDR2 SVGAGI come from the germline V gene. V shed 9 bases, J shed 5 bases, and the junction held 5 bases outside the gene matches. The CDR3 consists of 12 residues. The CDR3: CASTGGGNEQYF. In nucleotides, the CDR3 is TGTGCCAGTACAGGGGGCGGGAACGAGCAGTACTTC.

The V and J genes are TRBV19 and TRBJ1-1; D remains unclear. V was shortened by 6 bases and J by 5 bases, with 16 bases between the two germline ends. Per germline, CDR1 LNHDA and CDR2 SQIVND (reference sequence). The CDR3 is 14 residues long. The CDR3 bases are TGTGCCAGTAGCTCGGGGAGCCGGAATACTGAAGCTTTCTTT. This encodes CASSSGSRNTEAFF.